The 6 T cell receptor beta chains reported below all come from one sample, sequenced in a study of T cells in Graves' hyperthyroidism and ophthalmopathy. The investigators amplified TCR beta CDR3 regions from RNA transcripts. Initially, a first-round RT-PCR of the TCR CDR3 employed the HTBI primer set. TCRdb re-called the multiplex PCR reads through MiXCR, storing one row per CDR3 protein. The table has 350,000 to 450,000 distinct CDR3 sequences, 15% to 20% seen once. Sample: blood. The receptors derive from a woman aged 25 to 45 with Graves' hyperthyroidism that later progressed to Graves' ophthalmopathy.

This clonotype was detected ten times or more. This chain joins TRBV7-2 and TRBJ1-2, with D unresolved. Germline V gives CDR1 SGHTA, CDR2 FQGNSA. V was clipped by 1 base and J by 4 bases, with 10 bases between them. The CDR3 has 14 amino acids. Written as DNA, the CDR3 is TGTGCCAGCAGCTTAGGTCAGAGAATCTATGGCTACACCTTC. It translates to CASSLGQRIYGYTF. Full variable domain (rest looked up from reference TRBV7-2 and TRBJ1-2): GAGVSQSPSNKVTEKGKDVELRCDPISGHTALYWYRQSLGQGLEFLIYFQGNSAPDKSGLPSDRFSAERTGGSVSTLTIQRTQQEDSAVYLCASSLGQRIYGYTFGSGTRLTVV.

This clonotype showed up just a few times. The V and J genes are TRBV30 and TRBJ2-1; D is undetermined. Germline lookup yields CDR1 GTSNPN and CDR2 SVGIG (reference sequence). CDR3 length equals 14 residues. With 3 bases removed from V and 7 bases from J, the gap between germline ends came to 16 bases. Written as DNA, the CDR3 is TGTGCCTGGAGCCGAACCTGGGAATCGAATGAGCAGTTCTTC. It yields the protein CAWSRTWESNEQFF.

This clonotype was seen a few times. This rearrangement joins TRBV30 to TRBJ2-7, with D unclear. The CDR3 contains 15 residues. Trimming took off 2 bases at V and 2 bases at J, with 16 bases between the two ends. CDR1 is GTSNPN and CDR2 is SVGIG in the germline V gene (reference sequence). As DNA, the CDR3 is TGTGCCTGGAGTCCTCGAGTTTTGTCTCCCTACGAGCAGTACTTC. As protein: CAWSPRVLSPYEQYF. The entire variable domain, with the rest obtained from reference TRBV30 and TRBJ2-7, is as follows: SQTIHQWPATLVQPVGSPLSLECTVEGTSNPNLYWYRQAAGRGLQLLFYSVGIGQISSEVPQNLSASRPQDRQFILSSKKLLLSDSGFYLCAWSPRVLSPYEQYFGPGTRLTVT.

The chain is built from TRBV4-1 and TRBJ1-5; weak D call: TRBD1 (5 bases). The length of the CDR3 is 15 residues. The V gene's germline CDR1 is MGHRA and CDR2 YSYEKL. The V and J ends lost 0 bases and 2 bases respectively, with 8 bases between them. The CDR3: CASSQEGGGNQPQHF. CDR3 nucleotides: TGCGCCAGCAGCCAAGAAGGAGGGGGCAATCAGCCCCAGCATTTT.

This clonotype showed up many times. The chain combines TRBV12-3 or TRBV12-4 with TRBJ1-2, with D possibly TRBD1 on 5 matching bases. V shed 7 bases and J shed 6 bases, with 21 bases lying between them. The CDR3 has 15 residues. CDR3 loop: CASTLSDPGSHGYTF. The CDR3 bases are TGTGCCAGCACCCTGAGCGATCCAGGGAGTCATGGCTACACCTTC.

This clonotype was observed a few times. This rearrangement joins TRBV5-8 to TRBJ2-1; D is uncertain. Germline CDR1 and CDR2: SGHTS and YDEGEE. V lost 0 bases to trimming and J lost 3 bases, with 7 bases between them. The CDR3 sequence is 14 residues long. The CDR3 region is CASSLEKFYNEQFF. The CDR3 coding sequence is TGTGCCAGCAGCTTGGAGAAGTTCTACAATGAGCAGTTCTTC.